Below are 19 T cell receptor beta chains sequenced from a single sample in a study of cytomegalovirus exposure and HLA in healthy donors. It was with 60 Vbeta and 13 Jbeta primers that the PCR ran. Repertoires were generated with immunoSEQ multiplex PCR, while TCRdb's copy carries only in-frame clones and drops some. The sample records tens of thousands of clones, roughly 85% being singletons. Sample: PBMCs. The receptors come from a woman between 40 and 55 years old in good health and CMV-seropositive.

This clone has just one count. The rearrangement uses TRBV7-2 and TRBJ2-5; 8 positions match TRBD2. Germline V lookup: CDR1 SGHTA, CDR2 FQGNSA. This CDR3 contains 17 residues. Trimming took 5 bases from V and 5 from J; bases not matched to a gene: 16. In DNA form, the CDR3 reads TGTGCCAGCAGCGACCCCCGCACGGGGGGGACGCGGGAGACCCAGTACTTC. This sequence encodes CASSDPRTGGTRETQYF.

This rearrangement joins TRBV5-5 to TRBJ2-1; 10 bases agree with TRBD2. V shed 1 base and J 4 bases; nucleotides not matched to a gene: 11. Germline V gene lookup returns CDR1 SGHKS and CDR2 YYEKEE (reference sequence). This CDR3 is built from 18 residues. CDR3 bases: TGTGCCAGCAGCTTGACCTCTAGCGGGGGCTTCCCTTACAATGAGCAGTTCTTC. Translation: CASSLTSSGGFPYNEQFF.

The CDR3 DNA sequence: TGTGCCAGCAGCCGTAGGTACCCCTTACAGGGGGACTTAAGTTCACCCCTCCACTTT. Its translation is CASSRRYPLQGDLSSPLHF. The chain couples TRBV11-2 to TRBJ1-6; 8 bases line up with TRBD1. Looked up from germline, CDR1 is SGHAT and CDR2 is FQNNGV. The CDR3 runs to 19 residues. Germline trimming cut 5 bases from V and 9 bases from J; bases unmatched to any gene: 21.

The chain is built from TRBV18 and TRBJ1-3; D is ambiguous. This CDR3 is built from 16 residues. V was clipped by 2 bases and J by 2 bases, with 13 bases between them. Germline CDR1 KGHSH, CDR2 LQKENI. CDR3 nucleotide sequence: TGTGCCAGCTCACCAGTTCTCCAGATACCTGGAAACACCATATATTTT. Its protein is CASSPVLQIPGNTIYF. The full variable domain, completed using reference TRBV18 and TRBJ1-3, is NAGVMQNPRHLVRRRGQEARLRCSPMKGHSHVYWYRQLPEEGLKFMVYLQKENIIDESGMPKERFSAEFPKEGPSILRIQQVVRGDSAAYFCASSPVLQIPGNTIYFGEGSWLTVV.

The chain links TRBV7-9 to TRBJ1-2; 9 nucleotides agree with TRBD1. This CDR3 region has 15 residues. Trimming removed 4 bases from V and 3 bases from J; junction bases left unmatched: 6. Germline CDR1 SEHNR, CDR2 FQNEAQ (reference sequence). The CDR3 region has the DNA TGTGCCAGCAGCTCCGAAACAGGGGGCTACTATGGCTACACCTTC. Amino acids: CASSSETGGYYGYTF.

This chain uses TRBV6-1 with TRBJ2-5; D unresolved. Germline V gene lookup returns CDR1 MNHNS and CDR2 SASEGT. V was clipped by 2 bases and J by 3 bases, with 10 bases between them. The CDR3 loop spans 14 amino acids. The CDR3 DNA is TGTGCCAGCAGTGAAACGAACTACAAAGAGACCCAGTACTTC. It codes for CASSETNYKETQYF.

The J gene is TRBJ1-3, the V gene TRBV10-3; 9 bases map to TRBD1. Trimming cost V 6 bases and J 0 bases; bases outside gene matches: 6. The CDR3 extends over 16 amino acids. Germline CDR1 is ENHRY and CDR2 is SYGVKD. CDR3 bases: TGTGCCATCAGGGGGGGACAGGGCGACTCTGGAAACACCATATATTTT. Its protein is CAIRGGQGDSGNTIYF.

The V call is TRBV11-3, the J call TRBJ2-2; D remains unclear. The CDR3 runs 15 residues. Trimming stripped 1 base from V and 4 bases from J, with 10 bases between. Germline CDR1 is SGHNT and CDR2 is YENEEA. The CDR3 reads CASSLGRRSTGELFF. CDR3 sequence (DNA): TGTGCCAGCAGCTTAGGACGGAGATCCACCGGGGAGCTGTTTTTT.

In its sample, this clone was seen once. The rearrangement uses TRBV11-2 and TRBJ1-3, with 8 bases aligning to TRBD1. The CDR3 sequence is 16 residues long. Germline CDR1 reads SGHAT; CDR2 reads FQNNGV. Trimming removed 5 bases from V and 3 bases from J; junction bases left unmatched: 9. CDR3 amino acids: CASSRGTGTFGNTIYF. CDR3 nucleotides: TGTGCCAGCAGCCGTGGGACAGGCACCTTTGGAAACACCATATATTTT.

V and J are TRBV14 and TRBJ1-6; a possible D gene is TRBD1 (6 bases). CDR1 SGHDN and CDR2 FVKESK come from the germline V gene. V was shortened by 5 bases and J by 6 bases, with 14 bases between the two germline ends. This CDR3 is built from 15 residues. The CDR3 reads CASSANRVGNSPLHF. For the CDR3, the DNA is TGTGCCAGCAGCGCCAACAGGGTTGGTAATTCACCCCTCCACTTT.

In DNA form, the CDR3 reads TGTGCCAGCAGAGCCCTGCGGCACACTAGCACAGATACGCAGTATTTT. Translating gives CASRALRHTSTDTQYF. The rearrangement links TRBV7-9 to TRBJ2-3; D not resolved. Germline loops: CDR1 SEHNR, CDR2 FQNEAQ (reference sequence). V was shortened by 6 bases and J by 0 bases, with 16 bases between the two germline ends. This CDR3 is 16 amino acids long.

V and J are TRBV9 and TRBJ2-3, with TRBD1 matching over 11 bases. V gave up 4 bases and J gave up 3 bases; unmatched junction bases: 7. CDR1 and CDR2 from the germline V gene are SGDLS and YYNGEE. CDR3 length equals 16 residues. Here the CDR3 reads CASSFNRDRGTDTQYF. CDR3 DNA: TGTGCCAGCAGCTTTAACCGGGACAGGGGGACAGATACGCAGTATTTT.

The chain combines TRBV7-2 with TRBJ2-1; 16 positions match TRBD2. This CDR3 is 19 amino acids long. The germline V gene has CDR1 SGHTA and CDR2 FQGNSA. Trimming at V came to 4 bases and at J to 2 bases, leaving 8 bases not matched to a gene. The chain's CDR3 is CASSYPGLAGGRAYNEQFF. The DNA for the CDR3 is TGTGCCAGCAGCTACCCGGGACTAGCGGGGGGGCGCGCCTACAATGAGCAGTTCTTC.

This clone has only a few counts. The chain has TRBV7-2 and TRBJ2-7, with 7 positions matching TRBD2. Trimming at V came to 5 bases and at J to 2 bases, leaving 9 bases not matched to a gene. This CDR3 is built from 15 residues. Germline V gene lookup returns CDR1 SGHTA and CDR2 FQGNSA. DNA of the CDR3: TGTGCCAGCAGCCCCCCGGCTGCGGGGGCCTACGAGCAGTACTTC. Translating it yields CASSPPAAGAYEQYF.

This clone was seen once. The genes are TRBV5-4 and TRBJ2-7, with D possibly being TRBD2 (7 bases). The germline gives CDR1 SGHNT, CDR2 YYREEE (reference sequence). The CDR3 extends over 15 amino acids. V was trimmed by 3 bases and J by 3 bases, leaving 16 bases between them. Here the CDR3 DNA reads TGTGCCAGCAGCTCAAGGGGGGGGCACGGCTACGAGCAGTACTTC. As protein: CASSSRGGHGYEQYF.

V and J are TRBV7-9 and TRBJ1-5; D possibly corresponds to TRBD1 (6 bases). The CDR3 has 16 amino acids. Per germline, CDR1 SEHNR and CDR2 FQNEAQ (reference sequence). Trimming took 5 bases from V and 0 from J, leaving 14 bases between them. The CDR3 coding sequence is TGTGCCAGCAGCCTTACACAGGGTTATAGCAATCAGCCCCAGCATTTT. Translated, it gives CASSLTQGYSNQPQHF.

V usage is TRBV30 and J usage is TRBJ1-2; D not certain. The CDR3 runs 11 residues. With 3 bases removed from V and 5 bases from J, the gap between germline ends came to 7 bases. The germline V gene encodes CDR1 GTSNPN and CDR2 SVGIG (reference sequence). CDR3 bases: TGTGCCTGGAGCCGTTCGTATGGCTACACCTTC. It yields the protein CAWSRSYGYTF.

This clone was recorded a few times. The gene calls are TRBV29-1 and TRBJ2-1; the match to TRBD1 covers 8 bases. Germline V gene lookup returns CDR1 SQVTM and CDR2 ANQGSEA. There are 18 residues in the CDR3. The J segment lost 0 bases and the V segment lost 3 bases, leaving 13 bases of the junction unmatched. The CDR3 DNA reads TGCAGCGTTGAGGCAGGGGGCATGTTTGTCCACTCCTACAATGAGCAGTTCTTC. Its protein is CSVEAGGMFVHSYNEQFF.

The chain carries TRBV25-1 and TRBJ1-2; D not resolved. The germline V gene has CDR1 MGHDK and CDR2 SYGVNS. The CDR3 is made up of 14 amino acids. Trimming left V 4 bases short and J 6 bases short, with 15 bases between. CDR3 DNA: TGTGCCAGCAGTGCTCCCTTGGGCGTAGATGGCTACACCTTC. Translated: CASSAPLGVDGYTF.